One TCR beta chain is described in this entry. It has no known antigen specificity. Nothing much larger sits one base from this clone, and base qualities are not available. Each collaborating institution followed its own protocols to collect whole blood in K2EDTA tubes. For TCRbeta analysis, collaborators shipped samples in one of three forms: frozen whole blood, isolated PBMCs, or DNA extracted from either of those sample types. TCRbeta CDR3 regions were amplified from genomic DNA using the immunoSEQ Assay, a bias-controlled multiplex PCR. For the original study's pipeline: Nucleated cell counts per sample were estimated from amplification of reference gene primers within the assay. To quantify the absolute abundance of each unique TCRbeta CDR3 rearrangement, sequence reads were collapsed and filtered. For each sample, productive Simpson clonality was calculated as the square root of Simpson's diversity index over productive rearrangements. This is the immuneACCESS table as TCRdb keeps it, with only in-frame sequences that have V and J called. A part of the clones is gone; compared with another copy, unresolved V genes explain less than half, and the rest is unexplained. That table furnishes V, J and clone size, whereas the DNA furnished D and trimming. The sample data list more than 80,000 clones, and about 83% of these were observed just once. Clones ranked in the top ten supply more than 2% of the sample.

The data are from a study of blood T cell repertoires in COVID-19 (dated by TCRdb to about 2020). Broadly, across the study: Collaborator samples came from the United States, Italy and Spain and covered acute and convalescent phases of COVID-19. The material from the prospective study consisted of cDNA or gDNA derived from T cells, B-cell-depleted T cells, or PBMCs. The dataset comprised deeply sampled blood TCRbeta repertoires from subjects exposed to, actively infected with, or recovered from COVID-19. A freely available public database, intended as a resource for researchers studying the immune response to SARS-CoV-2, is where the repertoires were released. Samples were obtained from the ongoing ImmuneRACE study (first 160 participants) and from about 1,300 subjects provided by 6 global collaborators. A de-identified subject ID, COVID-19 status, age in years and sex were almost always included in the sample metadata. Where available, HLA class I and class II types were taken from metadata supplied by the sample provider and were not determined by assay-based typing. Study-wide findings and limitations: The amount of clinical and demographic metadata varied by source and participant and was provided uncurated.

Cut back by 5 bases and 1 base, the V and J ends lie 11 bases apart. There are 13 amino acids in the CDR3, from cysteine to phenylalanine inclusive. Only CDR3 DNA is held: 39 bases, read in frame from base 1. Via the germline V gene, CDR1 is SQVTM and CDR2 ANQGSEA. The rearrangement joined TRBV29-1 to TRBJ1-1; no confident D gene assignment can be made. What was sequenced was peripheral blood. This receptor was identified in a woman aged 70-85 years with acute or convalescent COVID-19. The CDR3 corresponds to CSVREPGNTEAFF. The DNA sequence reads TGCAGCGTTCGGGAGCCGGGGAACACTGAAGCTTTCTTT.